This TCR beta chain was retrieved from a study of cytomegalovirus exposure and HLA in healthy donors. For this clone: Its antigen is not known.

Overall study results and limits: The investigators catalogued some 160 TCR beta chains as cytomegalovirus-associated. A later analysis found common viral pathogens apparently linked to several of the most significant clusters. TCR beta V- and J-gene trimming, according to a later analysis, was linked to a missense DCLRE1C variant. In vitro work confirmed that three CMV-associated chains recognize CMV antigens.

The PCR used 60 Vbeta and 13 Jbeta primers. Sequenced by immunoSEQ multiplex PCR; TCRdb stores in-frame clones only, minus some. The sample lists over 150,000 clones; about 90% were seen once. V lost 3 bases and J 0 bases, leaving 8 bases between the germline ends. The CDR3 loop spans 14 amino acids. Germline lookup yields CDR1 SGHVS and CDR2 FQNEAQ. The genes are TRBV7-8 and TRBJ2-5; a weak D match, TRBD1 (5 bases). Sequenced input: PBMCs. This TCR came from a girl younger than two in good health and CMV-seronegative. The CDR3 DNA reads as TGTGCCAGCAGCTTGAGACAGTACCAAGAGACCCAGTACTTC. Its translation: CASSLRQYQETQYF.